The clone carrying this T cell receptor (beta chain) showed up just once. Assay: immunoSEQ multiplex PCR; the TCRdb copy retains only in-frame clones and omits some. Of roughly 100,000 clones listed, roughly nine tenths were seen once; the top ten hold 45%. Germline CDR1 and CDR2: LNHNV and YYDKDF (reference sequence). The ends were cut back, 5 bases at V and 7 bases at J, with 24 bases in the middle. This CDR3 has 17 amino acids. This sample stems from a study of T cell responses to AZD1222 COVID-19 vaccine. Study summary: Recipients boosted at about 4 weeks or about 12 weeks are pooled.

This clonotype was obtained from an adult in good health. The chain is built from TRBV15 and TRBJ2-4, with D possibly being TRBD1 (9 bases). The specimen comprised peripheral blood, sampled on day 0 of AZD1222 vaccination. The CDR3 loop is CATSPGGAGQGRNIQYF. CDR3 in DNA: TGTGCCACCAGCCCGGGGGGGGCGGGACAGGGTCGGAACATTCAGTACTTC.